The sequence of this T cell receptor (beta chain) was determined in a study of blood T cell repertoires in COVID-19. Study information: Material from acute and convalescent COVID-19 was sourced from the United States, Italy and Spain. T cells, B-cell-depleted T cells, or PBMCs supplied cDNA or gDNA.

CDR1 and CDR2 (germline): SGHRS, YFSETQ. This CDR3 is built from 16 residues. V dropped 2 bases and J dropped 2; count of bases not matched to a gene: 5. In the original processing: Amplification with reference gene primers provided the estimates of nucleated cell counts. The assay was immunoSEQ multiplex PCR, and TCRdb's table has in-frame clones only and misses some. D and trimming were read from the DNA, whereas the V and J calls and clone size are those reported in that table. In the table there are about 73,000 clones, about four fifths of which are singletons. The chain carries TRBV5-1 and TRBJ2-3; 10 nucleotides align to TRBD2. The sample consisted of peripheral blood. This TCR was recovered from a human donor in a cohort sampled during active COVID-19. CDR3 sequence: CASSFGTSDYTDTQYF. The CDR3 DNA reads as TGCGCCAGCAGCTTCGGGACTAGCGATTACACAGATACGCAGTATTTT.